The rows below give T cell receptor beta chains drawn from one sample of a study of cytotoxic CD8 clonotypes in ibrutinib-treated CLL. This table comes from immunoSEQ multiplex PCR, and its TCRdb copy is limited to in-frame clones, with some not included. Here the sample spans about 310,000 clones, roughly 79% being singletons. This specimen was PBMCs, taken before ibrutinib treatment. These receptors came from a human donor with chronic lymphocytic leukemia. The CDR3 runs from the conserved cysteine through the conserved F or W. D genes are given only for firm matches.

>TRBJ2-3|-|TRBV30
CASYKRTDTQYF
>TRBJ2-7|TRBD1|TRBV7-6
CASSLARGDTGVEQYF
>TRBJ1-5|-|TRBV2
CASSDEGFDNQPQHF
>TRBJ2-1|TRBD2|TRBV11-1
CASSLLWPSGSAYNEQFF
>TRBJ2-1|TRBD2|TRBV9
CASSVLAGGPGNEQFF
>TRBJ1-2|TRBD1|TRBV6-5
CASSVTGGANYGYTF
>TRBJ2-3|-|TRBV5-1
CASSLDVLMDTDTQYF
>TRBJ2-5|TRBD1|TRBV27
CASSHAGTEETQYF
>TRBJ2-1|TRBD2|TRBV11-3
CASSSGLAGNEQFF
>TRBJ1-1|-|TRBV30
CAWSVVTEAFF
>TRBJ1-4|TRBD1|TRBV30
CAWENRGFGEKLFF
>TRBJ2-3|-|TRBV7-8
CASNSGQGYSGRATDTQYF
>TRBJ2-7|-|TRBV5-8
CASSSAQGGYYEQYF
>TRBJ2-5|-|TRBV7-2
CASSRRGTNGGTQYF
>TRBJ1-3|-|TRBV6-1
CASTPGATGNTIYF
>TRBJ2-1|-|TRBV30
CAWSVRDTDNEQFF
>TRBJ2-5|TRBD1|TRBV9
CASSAGQGARETQYF
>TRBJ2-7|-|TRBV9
CASSASTGTRYEQYF
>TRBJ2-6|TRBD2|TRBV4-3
CASSHAVGTSVPGANVLTF
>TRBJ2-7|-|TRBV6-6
CASSYGPGSLLDEQYF
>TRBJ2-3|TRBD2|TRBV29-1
CSVVPSGSSVFNTDTQYF
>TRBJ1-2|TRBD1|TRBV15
CATSRSYRGQSYGYTF
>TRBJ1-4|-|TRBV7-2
CASSFDRSNEKLFF
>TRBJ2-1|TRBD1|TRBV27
CASSSTGTADYNEQFF
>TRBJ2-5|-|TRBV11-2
CASSIRGRETQYF
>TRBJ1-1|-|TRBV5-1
CASSSQATEAFF
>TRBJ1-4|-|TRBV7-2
CASSLLQGRRGHEKLFF
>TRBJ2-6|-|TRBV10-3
CAISENGANVLTF
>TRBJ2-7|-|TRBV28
CASRTPGDPSYEQYF
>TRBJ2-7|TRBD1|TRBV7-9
CASGQGVHEQYF
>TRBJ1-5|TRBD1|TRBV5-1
CASSGGQGGNQPQHF
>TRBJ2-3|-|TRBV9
CASSVARRPLSAQYF
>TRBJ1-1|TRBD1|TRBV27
CASSLSWTGYTEAFF
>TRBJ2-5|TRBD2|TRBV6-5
CASHFLTSGQETQYF
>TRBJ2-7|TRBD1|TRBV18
CASSSDRVREQYF
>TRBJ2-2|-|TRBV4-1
CASSQDGELFF
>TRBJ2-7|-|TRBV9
CASSAHPGDGSYEQYF
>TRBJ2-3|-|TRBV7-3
CASSSPPSTRQYF
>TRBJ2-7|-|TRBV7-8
CASSLGGGNLFSYEQYF
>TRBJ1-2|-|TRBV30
CAWSGGHYGYTF
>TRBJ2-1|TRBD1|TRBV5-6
CASSPPIDRVKVWEQFF
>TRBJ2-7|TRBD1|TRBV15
CATSTDRGLYEQYF
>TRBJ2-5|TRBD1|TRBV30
CAWTRIRGQQETQYF
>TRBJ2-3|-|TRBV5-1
CASSWAGRTDTQYF
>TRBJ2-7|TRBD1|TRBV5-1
CASSTGQGEREQYF
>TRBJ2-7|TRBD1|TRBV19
CASSTGQGRAYEQYF
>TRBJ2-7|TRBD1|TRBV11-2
CASSSGQYYEQYF
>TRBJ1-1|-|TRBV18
CASSPGVNTEAFF
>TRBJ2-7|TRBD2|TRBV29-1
CSVEDPGGSSYEQYF
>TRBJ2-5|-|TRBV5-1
CASSTGVQETQYF